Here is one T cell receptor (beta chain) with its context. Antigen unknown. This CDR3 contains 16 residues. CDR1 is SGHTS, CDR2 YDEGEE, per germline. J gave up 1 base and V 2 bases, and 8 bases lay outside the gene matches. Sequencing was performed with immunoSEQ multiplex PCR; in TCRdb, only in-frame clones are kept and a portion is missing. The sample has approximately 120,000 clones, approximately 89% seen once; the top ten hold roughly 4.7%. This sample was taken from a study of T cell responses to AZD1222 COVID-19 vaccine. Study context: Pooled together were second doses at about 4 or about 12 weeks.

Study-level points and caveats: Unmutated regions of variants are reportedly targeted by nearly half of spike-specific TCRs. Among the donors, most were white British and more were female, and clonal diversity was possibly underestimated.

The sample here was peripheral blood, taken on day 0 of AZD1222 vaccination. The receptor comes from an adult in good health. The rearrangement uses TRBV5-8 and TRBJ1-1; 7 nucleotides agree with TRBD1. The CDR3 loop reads CASSLGGARGNTEAFF. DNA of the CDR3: TGTGCCAGCAGCTTAGGGGGCGCCAGGGGGAACACTGAAGCTTTCTTT.